This T cell receptor (beta chain) emerged from a study of shared clonotypes between healthy human individuals. Study outcomes and limitations: Tissue TCR repertoires likely differ from these blood-only repertoires.

The table came from immunoSEQ multiplex PCR; TCRdb's copy has only in-frame clones and leaves some out. The repertoire includes 2.3 million or so clones, 80% to 95% of them detected once, and 0.39% sits in the top ten. The CDR3 totals 16 residues. Germline-derived CDR1 and CDR2 are LGHNA and YNFKEQ. The V and J ends lost 2 bases and 4 bases, in that order; junction bases with no gene match: 6. Comment on this clone: What it recognizes is unknown.

This receptor was identified in a man aged 18 to 29 in good health. Some clones in this sample may be carry-over from other donors' samples. Sequenced input: naive CD4+ T cells from PBMCs. The subset: CD45RA+ positively selected. The J gene is TRBJ2-2, the V gene TRBV4-2, with 8 nucleotides matching TRBD2. The CDR3 loop reads CASSQSGSSGTGELFF. CDR3 in DNA: TGTGCCAGCAGCCAAAGCGGGAGTAGCGGCACCGGGGAGCTGTTTTTT.